The subject of this entry is one T cell receptor beta chain. The antigen is unknown. A much bigger clone sits one base away, suggesting this may be a read error. The entry originates in a study of molecular identifiers for immune sequencing clone quantification. Study overall: Within a replicate experiment, RNA obtained from either around 20,000 or 100,000 naive CD8 cells was divided into five aliquots, and four of those aliquots were then sequenced.

Findings and caveats of the study: Clones above 20 RNA copies contained over 97% of effector molecules and under 1% of naive molecules.

Previously described methods and listed TCR primers were used for bulk TCR libraries. TCRdb fed the PCR reads into MiXCR, producing one record per CDR3 protein. The data contain around 470,000 distinct CDR3 sequences, around 23% of them singletons. The germline V gene encodes CDR1 MNHEY and CDR2 SVGEGT. V was shortened by 5 bases and J by 4 bases, with 12 bases between the two germline ends. The CDR3 is 13 residues long. The chain employs TRBV6-2 or TRBV6-3 and TRBJ2-7, with D tentatively TRBD2 (5 bases). The sample consisted of naive CD8+ T cells from blood, with Jurkat cell RNA spiked in. Specified subset: FACS-sorted CD8+CD4-CCR7+CD45RA+ naive T cells. This receptor was taken from a human donor in good health. Some libraries in this study had Jurkat cell RNA spiked in. The CDR3 nucleotides are TGTGCCAGCAGTGGACTCGGCGGGTACGAGCAGTACGTC. This codes for CASSGLGGYEQYV.